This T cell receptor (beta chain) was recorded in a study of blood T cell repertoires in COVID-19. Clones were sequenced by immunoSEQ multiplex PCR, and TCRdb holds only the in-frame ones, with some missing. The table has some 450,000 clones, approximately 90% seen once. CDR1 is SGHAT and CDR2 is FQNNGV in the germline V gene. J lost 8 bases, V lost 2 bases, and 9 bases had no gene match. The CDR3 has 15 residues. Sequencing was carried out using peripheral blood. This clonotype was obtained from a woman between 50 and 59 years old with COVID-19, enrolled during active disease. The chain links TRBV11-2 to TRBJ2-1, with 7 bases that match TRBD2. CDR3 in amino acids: CASSLTGGGVHEQFF. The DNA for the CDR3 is TGTGCCAGCAGCTTAACTGGCGGGGGAGTACATGAGCAGTTCTTC.